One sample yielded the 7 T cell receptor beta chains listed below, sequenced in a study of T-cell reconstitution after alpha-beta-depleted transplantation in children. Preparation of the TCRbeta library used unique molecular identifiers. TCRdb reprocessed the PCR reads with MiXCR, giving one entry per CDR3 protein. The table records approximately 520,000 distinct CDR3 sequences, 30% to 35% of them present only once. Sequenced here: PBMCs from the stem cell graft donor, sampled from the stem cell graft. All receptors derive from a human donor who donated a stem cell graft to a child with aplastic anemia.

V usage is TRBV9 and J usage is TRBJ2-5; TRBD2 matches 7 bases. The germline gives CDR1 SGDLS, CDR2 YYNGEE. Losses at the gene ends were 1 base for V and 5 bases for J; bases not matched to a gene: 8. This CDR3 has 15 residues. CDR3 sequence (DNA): TGTGCCAGCAGCGTAATCTCCAACGGGAGGGAGACCCAGTACTTC. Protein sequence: CASSVISNGRETQYF.

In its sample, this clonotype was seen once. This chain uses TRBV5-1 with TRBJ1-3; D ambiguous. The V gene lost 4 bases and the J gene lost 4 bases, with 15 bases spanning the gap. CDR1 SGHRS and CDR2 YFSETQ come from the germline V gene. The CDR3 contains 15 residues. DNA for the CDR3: TGCGCCAGCAGCCCCGACCCGGCAATCGGAAACACCATATATTTT. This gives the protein CASSPDPAIGNTIYF.

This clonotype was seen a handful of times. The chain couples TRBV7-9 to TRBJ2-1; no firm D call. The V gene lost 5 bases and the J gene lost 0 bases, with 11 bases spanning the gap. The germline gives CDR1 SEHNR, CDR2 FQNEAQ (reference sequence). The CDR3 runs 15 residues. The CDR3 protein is CASSLISSSYNEQFF. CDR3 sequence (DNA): TGTGCCAGCAGCCTCATTTCAAGCTCCTACAATGAGCAGTTCTTC.

The CDR3 is CASSQARELYEQYV. For the CDR3, the DNA is TGTGCCAGCAGCCAAGCCCGGGAGCTCTACGAGCAGTACGTC. J is TRBJ2-7 and V is TRBV3-1; perhaps TRBD2 as D (6 bases). Trimming cost V 1 base and J 3 bases, with 10 bases left between them. This CDR3 is 14 amino acids long. The germline V gene encodes CDR1 LGHDT and CDR2 YNNKEL (reference sequence).

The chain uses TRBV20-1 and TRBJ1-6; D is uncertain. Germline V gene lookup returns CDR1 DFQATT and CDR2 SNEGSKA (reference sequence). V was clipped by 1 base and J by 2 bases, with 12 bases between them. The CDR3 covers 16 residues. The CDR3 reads CSARAAEYAYNSPLHF. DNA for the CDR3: TGCAGTGCTAGAGCGGCAGAATACGCCTATAATTCACCCCTCCACTTT.

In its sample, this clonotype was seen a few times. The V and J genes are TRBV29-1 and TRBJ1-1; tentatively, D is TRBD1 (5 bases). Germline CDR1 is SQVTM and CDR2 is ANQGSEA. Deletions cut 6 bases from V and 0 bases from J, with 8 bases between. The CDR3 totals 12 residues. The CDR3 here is CSVGTVNTEAFF. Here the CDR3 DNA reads TGCAGCGTGGGGACGGTGAACACTGAAGCTTTCTTT.

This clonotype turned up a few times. The CDR3 bases are TGCAGTGCAATAGAGTGGACTAGCAAGCCAGATACGCAGTATTTT. Amino acid sequence: CSAIEWTSKPDTQYF. The V gene is TRBV20-1, the J gene TRBJ2-3; 8 bases map to TRBD2. The trim removed 6 bases at V and 4 bases at J, leaving 12 bases unmatched. The germline V gene has CDR1 DFQATT and CDR2 SNEGSKA (reference sequence). This CDR3 is built from 15 residues.